These 20 T cell receptor beta chains originate from one sample sequenced in a study of cytomegalovirus exposure and HLA in healthy donors. With 60 Vbeta and 13 Jbeta primers, the PCR was carried out. Assay: immunoSEQ multiplex PCR; the TCRdb copy retains only in-frame clones and omits some. The table records some 120,000 clones, almost 70% of them present only once. The sequencing sample was made of PBMCs. Receptors originate from a man aged 25-45 years in good health and CMV-seropositive.

This rearrangement joins TRBV4-1 to TRBJ1-2; tentative D call: TRBD1 (5 bases). The CDR3 is 13 residues long. Germline loops: CDR1 MGHRA, CDR2 YSYEKL. V was pared by 4 bases and J by 4 bases, with 10 bases between. CDR3 nucleotide sequence: TGCGCCAGCAGCCTCAGGGAACTCTATGGCTACACCTTC. Translation gives CASSLRELYGYTF.

This chain links TRBV5-1 with TRBJ2-3; D remains ambiguous. From germline, CDR1 is SGHRS and CDR2 YFSETQ. V was pared by 0 bases and J by 1 base, with 6 bases between. The CDR3 covers 14 residues. The CDR3 DNA follows: TGCGCCAGCAGCTTGGCTCCAGGCACAGATACGCAGTATTTT. It encodes CASSLAPGTDTQYF.

The chain uses TRBV5-6 and TRBJ2-6, with unresolved D. The CDR3 covers 15 residues. Germline values: CDR1 SGHDT, CDR2 YYEEEE. Trimming took 2 bases from V and 2 from J, leaving 8 bases between them. This chain's CDR3 is CASSLSLAGANVLTF. CDR3 DNA: TGTGCCAGCAGCTTAAGTTTAGCTGGGGCCAACGTCCTGACTTTC.

This clone came up a few times. V usage is TRBV5-1 and J usage is TRBJ1-1; D ambiguous. There are 14 residues in the CDR3. The V and J ends lost 4 bases and 4 bases respectively, with 14 bases between them. Germline V lookup: CDR1 SGHRS, CDR2 YFSETQ. The DNA for the CDR3 is TGCGCCAGCAGCAAGGAAGGTCGGAGCACTGAAGCTTTCTTT. The encoded protein is CASSKEGRSTEAFF.

The chain joins TRBV9 to TRBJ2-5; D gene uncertain. The length of the CDR3 is 14 residues. Looked up from germline, CDR1 is SGDLS and CDR2 is YYNGEE. Trimming shortened V by 1 base and J by 4 bases, and 11 bases separated the two germline ends. CDR3 sequence (DNA): TGTGCCAGCAGCGTATCCCATCGAGGAGAGACCCAGTACTTC. Its translation: CASSVSHRGETQYF.

The CDR3 reads CASSPRTGDSNQPQHF. The CDR3 nucleotides are TGTGCCAGCTCACCCAGGACAGGTGATAGCAATCAGCCCCAGCATTTT. The V gene is TRBV18, the J gene TRBJ1-5; 7 nucleotides match TRBD1. Germline-derived CDR1 and CDR2 are KGHSH and LQKENI. After removal of 3 bases from V and 0 bases from J, the junction contained 5 bases not matched to a gene. The CDR3 spans 16 residues.

The chain links TRBV21-1 to TRBJ2-7; TRBD1 reflects the table's D call only, with no check against the DNA. TRBV21-1 is noted as a pseudogene. The CDR3 sequence is 15 residues long. Here the CDR3 DNA reads TGTGCCAGCAGCGAAATCGCAGGGGACAGGACGAATTTCTACTTC. This codes for CASSEIAGDRTNFYF.

This chain links TRBV7-2 with TRBJ1-4; D not certain. CDR3 length: 14 amino acids. V lost 0 bases, J lost 6 bases, and 8 bases lay in between. Looked up from germline, CDR1 is SGHTA and CDR2 is FQGNSA. The CDR3 bases are TGTGCCAGCAGCTTAGCCGTTACGGATGAAAAACTGTTTTTT. This encodes CASSLAVTDEKLFF.

The genes are TRBV21-1 and TRBJ1-3; the D call in the table, TRBD1, was not verified against the DNA. TRBV21-1 counts as a pseudogene. The CDR3 is 15 residues long. CDR3 residues: CASSKRGQKPNTIYF. The CDR3 coding sequence is TGTGCCAGCAGCAAACGAGGACAGAAGCCAAACACCATATATTTT.

The V gene is TRBV7-2, the J gene TRBJ2-1, with D possibly being TRBD1 (5 bases). The CDR3 spans 15 residues. CDR1 and CDR2 (germline): SGHTA, FQGNSA. V lost 4 bases and J 0 bases, leaving 10 bases between the germline ends. CDR3 nucleotide sequence: TGTGCCAGCAGCTACCGACAGAGCTCCTACAATGAGCAGTTCTTC. Protein product: CASSYRQSSYNEQFF.

The V call is TRBV19, the J call TRBJ1-2; 9 positions match TRBD1. The CDR3 runs to 14 residues. Germline CDR1 and CDR2: LNHDA and SQIVND (reference sequence). J lost 4 bases, V lost 4 bases, and 4 bases had no gene match. The CDR3 sequence is CASSTRQGVYGYTF. DNA of the CDR3: TGTGCCAGTAGTACTCGACAGGGGGTCTATGGCTACACCTTC.

The chain employs TRBV9 and TRBJ1-1; 7 nucleotides line up with TRBD1. Germline values: CDR1 SGDLS, CDR2 YYNGEE. V was pared by 0 bases and J by 1 base, with 18 bases of the junction left unmatched. The CDR3 is 20 residues long. In nucleotides, the CDR3 is TGTGCCAGCAGCGTAGCCCGGGACAGCTCGACGCGGGCAGGGAACACTGAAGCTTTCTTT. Protein product: CASSVARDSSTRAGNTEAFF. The whole variable domain, filled in from reference TRBV9 and TRBJ1-1, reads DSGVTQTPKHLITATGQRVTLRCSPRSGDLSVYWYQQSLDQGLQFLIQYYNGEERAKGNILERFSAQQFPDLHSELNLSSLELGDSALYFCASSVARDSSTRAGNTEAFFGQGTRLTVV.

The genes are TRBV18 and TRBJ1-1; D might be TRBD1 (6 bases). Trimming took 2 bases from V and 0 from J, leaving 10 bases between them. Germline V lookup: CDR1 KGHSH, CDR2 LQKENI. The CDR3 contains 15 residues. The CDR3 region has the DNA TGTGCCAGCTCACCATCAGGGGCCATGAACACTGAAGCTTTCTTT. Translating gives CASSPSGAMNTEAFF.

The J gene is TRBJ2-7, the V gene TRBV7-6, with D perhaps matching TRBD2 (5 bases). The germline V gene encodes CDR1 SGHVS and CDR2 FNYEAQ. V was cut by 1 base and J by 3 bases, with 7 bases left in between. This CDR3 region has 13 residues. The CDR3 region has the DNA TGTGCCAGCAGCTTAGAACTAGACTACGAGCAGTACGTC. Its protein is CASSLELDYEQYV.

The sample holds one count of this clone. The V and J genes are TRBV7-8 and TRBJ1-3; maybe TRBD1 (6 bases). Trimming left V 4 bases short and J 4 bases short, with 20 bases between. Germline V lookup: CDR1 SGHVS, CDR2 FQNEAQ. This CDR3 has 17 residues. The DNA for the CDR3 is TGTGCCAGCAGCTCGGTTTTCCGGGACACTGGGGGAAACACCATATATTTT. This translates into CASSSVFRDTGGNTIYF.

The chain carries TRBV5-1 and TRBJ2-7; the match to TRBD1 covers 8 bases. With V trimmed by 4 bases and J by 1 base, 4 bases remained unmatched. Germline CDR1 SGHRS, CDR2 YFSETQ. The CDR3 length is 14 residues. The CDR3 spells CASSPGTGSYEQYF. As DNA, the CDR3 is TGCGCCAGCAGCCCGGGGACAGGTTCCTACGAGCAGTACTTC.

In its sample, this clone was seen a few times. The chain combines TRBV2 with TRBJ2-2, with D tentatively TRBD1 (6 bases). Trimming took off 7 bases at V and 0 bases at J, with 12 bases between the two ends. The CDR3 covers 15 residues. CDR1 is SNHLY and CDR2 is FYNNEI in the germline V gene. CDR3: CASKWGTSNTGELFF. In nucleotides, the CDR3 is TGTGCCAGCAAGTGGGGGACATCGAACACCGGGGAGCTGTTTTTT.

This clone was seen a handful of times. The chain combines TRBV9 with TRBJ2-3, with 10 bases aligning to TRBD2. The CDR3 loop spans 18 amino acids. The V and J ends lost 4 bases and 1 base, in that order; junction bases with no gene match: 12. Germline assignment: CDR1 SGDLS and CDR2 YYNGEE. The CDR3 here is CASSLTSGSRWGTDTQYF. DNA for the CDR3: TGTGCCAGCAGCTTGACTAGCGGGTCCCGGTGGGGCACAGATACGCAGTATTTT.

For the CDR3, the DNA is TGCAGTGCCACGACAGGGAGGAGCTACACCTTC. This sequence encodes CSATTGRSYTF. The rearrangement joins TRBV20-1 to TRBJ1-2, with 7 bases lining up with TRBD1. CDR1 and CDR2 (germline): DFQATT, SNEGSKA (reference sequence). V lost 6 bases and J lost 9; bases outside the gene matches: 7. There are 11 residues in the CDR3.

The chain employs TRBV5-6 and TRBJ2-7; possible D gene TRBD1, 5 bases. The CDR3 is 15 residues long. With 2 bases removed from V and 3 bases from J, the gap between germline ends came to 15 bases. Germline CDR1 is SGHDT and CDR2 is YYEEEE. CDR3 nucleotide sequence: TGTGCCAGCAGCTTTGGGGCGTACCCCGGCTACGAGCAGTACTTC. Protein product: CASSFGAYPGYEQYF.